The 11 T cell receptor beta chains in this list originate from one sample, sequenced in a study of blood T cells in healthy people across ages. A second PCR of 7 to 11 cycles used a sample-barcoded 5' primer and a J-beta primer mix. TCRdb redid the calling of the 5' RACE reads with MiXCR, one entry per CDR3 protein. The table has 580,000 or so distinct CDR3 sequences, about 45% seen once; the top ten hold roughly 25%. Sequencing was performed on blood. The source is a man older than 75 in good health.

Note on this clonotype: A much larger clone lies a single base off, so this may be a read error. The rearrangement uses TRBV6-6 and TRBJ2-1, with TRBD1 matching over 7 bases. This CDR3 is built from 14 residues. The germline V gene encodes CDR1 MNHNY and CDR2 SVGAGI (reference sequence). J gave up 5 bases and V 7 bases, and 8 bases lay outside the gene matches. The CDR3 region is CASKAPGGHNEQFF. The CDR3 bases are TGTGCCAGCAAAGCCCCAGGGGGACACAATGAGCAGTTCTTC.

This clonotype was detected once. This chain links TRBV12-3 or TRBV12-4 with TRBJ2-5; 9 nucleotides agree with TRBD2. The end of the DNA fits TRBJ2-7 better, so the J call may be wrong. This CDR3 comprises 14 residues. Here the CDR3 DNA reads TGTGCCAGCAGCTTCCGACTAGCGGTCTACGAGCAGTACTTC. This codes for CASSFRLAVYEQYF.

This clonotype was recorded at least ten times. The chain is built from TRBV6-6 and TRBJ2-1; D assignment may be TRBD1 or TRBD2 (6 bases each). The V gene's germline CDR1 is MNHNY and CDR2 SVGAGI (reference sequence). This CDR3 is 16 amino acids long. The V end was cut by 6 bases, the J end by 6 bases, with 21 bases between. In DNA, the CDR3 is TGTGCCAGCAGCGATTCTCAGGGGAGGTTCGCCAATGAGCAGTTCTTC. This codes for CASSDSQGRFANEQFF.

The rearrangement joins TRBV5-1 to TRBJ2-3, with a possible D match to TRBD2 (6 bases). CDR3 size: 15 residues. Germline CDR1 is SGHRS and CDR2 is YFSETQ. Deletions cut 0 bases from V and 4 bases from J, with 12 bases between. In DNA, the CDR3 is TGCGCCAGCAGCTTGGGTCCGGGAGTCCCAGATACGCAGTATTTT. It encodes CASSLGPGVPDTQYF. The full variable domain, in which reference TRBV5-1 and TRBJ2-3 provide the parts outside the CDR3, is KAGVTQTPRYLIKTRGQQVTLSCSPISGHRSVSWYQQTPGQGLQFLFEYFSETQRNKGNFPGRFSGRQFSNSRSEMNVSTLELGDSALYLCASSLGPGVPDTQYFGPGTRLTVL.

The rearrangement links TRBV9 to TRBJ2-7; no reliable D call. The V end was cut by 0 bases, the J end by 2 bases, with 12 bases between. Germline values: CDR1 SGDLS, CDR2 YYNGEE. CDR3 length: 15 residues. CDR3 DNA sequence: TGTGCCAGCAGCGTAGATCCCGACAACACCTACGAGCAGTACTTC. It yields the protein CASSVDPDNTYEQYF.

This clonotype was seen repeatedly, ten times or more. The rearrangement joins TRBV29-1 to TRBJ2-1; D ambiguous. The CDR3 has 10 residues. Germline V lookup: CDR1 SQVTM, CDR2 ANQGSEA. Trimming cost V 6 bases and J 7 bases, with 7 bases left between them. The CDR3 DNA reads TGCAGCGTAGCGAGAAATGAGCAGTTCTTC. It specifies CSVARNEQFF.

This chain connects TRBV12-3 or TRBV12-4 to TRBJ1-1; the D gene is possibly TRBD1 (5 bases). The V end was cut by 5 bases, the J end by 5 bases, with 15 bases between. The CDR3 loop spans 14 amino acids. CDR3 DNA sequence: TGTGCCAGCAGTCCAGATGGGGGGGAGACTGAAGCTTTCTTT. The encoded protein is CASSPDGGETEAFF.

The J gene is TRBJ2-5, the V gene TRBV5-1, with 7 positions matching TRBD1. CDR1 is SGHRS and CDR2 is YFSETQ in the germline V gene. The trim removed 6 bases at V and 3 bases at J, leaving 8 bases unmatched. The CDR3 runs to 14 residues. The CDR3 DNA is TGCGCCAGCACCGTCGGGACAGCTAAAGAGACCCAGTACTTC. Its translation is CASTVGTAKETQYF.

The chain carries TRBV14 and TRBJ2-1, with 10 nucleotides matching TRBD2. J gave up 7 bases and V 1 base, and 7 bases lay outside the gene matches. The CDR3 is 16 amino acids. Germline loops: CDR1 SGHDN, CDR2 FVKESK. The DNA for the CDR3 is TGTGCCAGCAGCCAAGTGGGGGGACTAGCGACAAATGAGCAGTTCTTC. Residues: CASSQVGGLATNEQFF.

The chain joins TRBV20-1 to TRBJ2-3; 13 bases agree with TRBD2. CDR1 is DFQATT and CDR2 is SNEGSKA in the germline V gene (reference sequence). Trimming at V came to 3 bases and at J to 1 base, leaving 7 bases not matched to a gene. The CDR3 length is 17 residues. CDR3 region: CSASFGLAGDGTDTQYF. The CDR3 DNA reads as TGCAGTGCTAGTTTCGGACTAGCGGGAGATGGCACAGATACGCAGTATTTT.

In its sample, this clonotype was seen a few times. The chain joins TRBV6-5 to TRBJ2-1; possibly TRBD2 for D (6 bases). V was clipped by 5 bases and J by 11 bases, with 16 bases between them. CDR1 is MNHEY and CDR2 is SVGAGI in the germline V gene. This CDR3 contains 13 residues. In nucleotides, the CDR3 is TGTGCCAGCAGTCCCGGGACTTTAAACCAGCAGTTCTTC. Translating it yields CASSPGTLNQQFF.